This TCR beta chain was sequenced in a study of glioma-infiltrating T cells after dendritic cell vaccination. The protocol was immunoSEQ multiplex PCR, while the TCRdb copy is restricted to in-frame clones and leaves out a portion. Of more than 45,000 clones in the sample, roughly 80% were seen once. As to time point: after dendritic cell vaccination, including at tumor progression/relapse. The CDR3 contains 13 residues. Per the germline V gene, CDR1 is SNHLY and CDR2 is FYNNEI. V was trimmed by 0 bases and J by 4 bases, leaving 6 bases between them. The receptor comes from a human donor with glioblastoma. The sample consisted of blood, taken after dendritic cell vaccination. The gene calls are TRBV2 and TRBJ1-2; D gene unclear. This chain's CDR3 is CASSEAGGYGYTF. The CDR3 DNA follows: TGTGCCAGCAGTGAAGCGGGAGGCTATGGCTACACCTTC. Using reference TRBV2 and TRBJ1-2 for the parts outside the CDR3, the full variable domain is EPEVTQTPSHQVTQMGQEVILRCVPISNHLYFYWYRQILGQKVEFLVSFYNNEISEKSEIFDDQFSVERPDGSNFTLKIRSTKLEDSAMYFCASSEAGGYGYTFGSGTRLTVV.